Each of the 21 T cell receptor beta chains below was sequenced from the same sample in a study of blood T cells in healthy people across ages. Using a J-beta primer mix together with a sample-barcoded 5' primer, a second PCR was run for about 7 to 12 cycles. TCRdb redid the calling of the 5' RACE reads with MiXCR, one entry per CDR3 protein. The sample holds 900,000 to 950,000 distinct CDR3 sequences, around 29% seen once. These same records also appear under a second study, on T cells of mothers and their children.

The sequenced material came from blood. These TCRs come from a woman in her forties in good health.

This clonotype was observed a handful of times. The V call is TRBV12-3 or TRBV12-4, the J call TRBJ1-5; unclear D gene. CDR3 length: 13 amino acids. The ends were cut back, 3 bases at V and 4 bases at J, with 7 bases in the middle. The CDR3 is CASSFRTNQPQHF. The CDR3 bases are TGTGCCAGCAGTTTTCGCACGAATCAGCCCCAGCATTTT.

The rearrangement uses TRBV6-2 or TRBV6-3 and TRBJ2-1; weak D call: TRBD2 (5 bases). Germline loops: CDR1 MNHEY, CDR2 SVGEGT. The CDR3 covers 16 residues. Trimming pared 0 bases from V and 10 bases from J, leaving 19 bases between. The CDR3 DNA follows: TGTGCCAGCAGTTACTCGACCGCGGGCCCCGGGGAAGAGCAGTTCTTC. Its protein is CASSYSTAGPGEEQFF.

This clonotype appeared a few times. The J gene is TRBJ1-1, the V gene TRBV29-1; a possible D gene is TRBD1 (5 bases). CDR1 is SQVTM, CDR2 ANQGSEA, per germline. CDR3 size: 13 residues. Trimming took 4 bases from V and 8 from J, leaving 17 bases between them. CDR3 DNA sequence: TGCAGCGTTGGAACTCCGAGACAGACCGAAGCTTTCTTT. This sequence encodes CSVGTPRQTEAFF.

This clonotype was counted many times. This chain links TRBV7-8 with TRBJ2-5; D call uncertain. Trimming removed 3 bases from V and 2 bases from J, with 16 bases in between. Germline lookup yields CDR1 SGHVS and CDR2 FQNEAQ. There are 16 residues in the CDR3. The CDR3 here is CASSLRIGFSQETQYF. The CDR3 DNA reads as TGTGCCAGCAGCTTGCGAATCGGGTTCTCACAAGAGACCCAGTACTTC.

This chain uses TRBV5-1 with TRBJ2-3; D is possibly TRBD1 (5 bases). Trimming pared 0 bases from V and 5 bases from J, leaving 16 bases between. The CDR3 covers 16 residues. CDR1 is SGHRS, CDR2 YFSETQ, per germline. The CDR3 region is CASSLVGQGAGDTQYF. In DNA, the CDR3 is TGCGCCAGCAGCTTGGTAGGCCAGGGTGCTGGAGATACGCAGTATTTT.

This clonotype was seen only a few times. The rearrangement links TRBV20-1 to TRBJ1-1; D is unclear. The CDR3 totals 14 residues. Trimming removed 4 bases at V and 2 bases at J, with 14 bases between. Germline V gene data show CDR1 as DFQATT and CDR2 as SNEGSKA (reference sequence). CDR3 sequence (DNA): TGCAGTGCTAATCTGGCAGGTAGAAACACTGAAGCTTTCTTT. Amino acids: CSANLAGRNTEAFF.

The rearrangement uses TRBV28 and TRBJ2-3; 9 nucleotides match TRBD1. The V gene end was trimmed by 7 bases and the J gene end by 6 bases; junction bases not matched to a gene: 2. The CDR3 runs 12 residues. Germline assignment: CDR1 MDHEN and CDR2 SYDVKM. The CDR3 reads CASMDRGDTQYF. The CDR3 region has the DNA TGTGCCAGCATGGACAGGGGTGATACGCAGTATTTT.

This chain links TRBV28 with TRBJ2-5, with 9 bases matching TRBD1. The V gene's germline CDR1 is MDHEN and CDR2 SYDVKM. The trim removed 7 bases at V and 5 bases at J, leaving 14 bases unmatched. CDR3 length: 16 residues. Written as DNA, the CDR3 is TGTGCCAGCAACGCCGGGACAGGGAAATCGTTTGAGACCCAGTACTTC. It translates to CASNAGTGKSFETQYF.

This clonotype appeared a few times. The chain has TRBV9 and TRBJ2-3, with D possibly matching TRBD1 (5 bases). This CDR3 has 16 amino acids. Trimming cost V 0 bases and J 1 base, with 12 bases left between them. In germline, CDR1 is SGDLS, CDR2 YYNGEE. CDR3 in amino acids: CASSVGGAFGTDTQYF. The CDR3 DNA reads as TGTGCCAGCAGCGTAGGGGGCGCCTTTGGCACAGATACGCAGTATTTT. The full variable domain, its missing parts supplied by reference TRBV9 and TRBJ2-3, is DSGVTQTPKHLITATGQRVTLRCSPRSGDLSVYWYQQSLDQGLQFLIQYYNGEERAKGNILERFSAQQFPDLHSELNLSSLELGDSALYFCASSVGGAFGTDTQYFGPGTRLTVL.

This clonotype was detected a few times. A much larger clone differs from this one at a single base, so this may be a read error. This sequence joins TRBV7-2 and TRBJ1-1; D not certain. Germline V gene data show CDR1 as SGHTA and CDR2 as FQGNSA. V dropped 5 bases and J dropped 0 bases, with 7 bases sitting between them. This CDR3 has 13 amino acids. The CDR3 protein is CASSTPMNTEAFF. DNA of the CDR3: TGTGCCAGCAGCACCCCAATGAACACTGAAGCTTTCTTT.

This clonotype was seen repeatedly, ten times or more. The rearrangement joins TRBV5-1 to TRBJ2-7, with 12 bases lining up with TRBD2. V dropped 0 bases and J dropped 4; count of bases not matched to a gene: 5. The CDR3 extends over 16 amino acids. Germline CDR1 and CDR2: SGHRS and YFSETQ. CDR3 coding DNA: TGCGCCAGCAGCTTGGCCACTAGCGGGGGGAGATACGAGCAGTACTTC. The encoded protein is CASSLATSGGRYEQYF.

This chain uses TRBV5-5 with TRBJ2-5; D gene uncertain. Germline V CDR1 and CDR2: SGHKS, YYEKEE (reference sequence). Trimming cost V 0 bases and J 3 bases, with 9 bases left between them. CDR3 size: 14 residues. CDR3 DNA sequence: TGTGCCAGCAGCTTGGACCCAGGAGAAGAGACCCAGTACTTC. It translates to CASSLDPGEETQYF.

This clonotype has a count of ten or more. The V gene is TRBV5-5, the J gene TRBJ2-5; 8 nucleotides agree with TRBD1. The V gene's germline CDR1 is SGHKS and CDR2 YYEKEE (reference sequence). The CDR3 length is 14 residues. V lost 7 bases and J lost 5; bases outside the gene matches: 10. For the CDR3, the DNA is TGTGCCAGCGACCCAGGGGGCGCGGGGGAGACCCAGTACTTC. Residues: CASDPGGAGETQYF.

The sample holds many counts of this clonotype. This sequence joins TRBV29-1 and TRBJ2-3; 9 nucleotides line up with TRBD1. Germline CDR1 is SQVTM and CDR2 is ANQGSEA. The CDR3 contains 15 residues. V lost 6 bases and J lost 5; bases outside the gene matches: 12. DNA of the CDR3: TGCAGCGTAGCATCCGGGACAGGGTTCAAAGATACGCAGTATTTT. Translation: CSVASGTGFKDTQYF.

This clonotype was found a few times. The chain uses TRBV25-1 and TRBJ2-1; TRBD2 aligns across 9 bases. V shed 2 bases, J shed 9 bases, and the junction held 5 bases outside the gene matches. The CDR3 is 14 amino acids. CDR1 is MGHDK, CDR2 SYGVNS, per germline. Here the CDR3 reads CASSERRGGAEQFF. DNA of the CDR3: TGTGCCAGCAGTGAACGGCGGGGGGGGGCTGAGCAGTTCTTC.

CDR3 sequence: CASSSGDRGYTEAFF. The CDR3, as DNA: TGTGCCAGCAGCTCTGGAGACAGGGGGTACACTGAAGCTTTCTTT. The V and J genes are TRBV5-4 and TRBJ1-1; 9 bases line up with TRBD1. V was clipped by 3 bases and J by 3 bases; unmatched bases: 6. The CDR3 contains 15 residues. Germline V lookup: CDR1 SGHNT, CDR2 YYREEE (reference sequence).

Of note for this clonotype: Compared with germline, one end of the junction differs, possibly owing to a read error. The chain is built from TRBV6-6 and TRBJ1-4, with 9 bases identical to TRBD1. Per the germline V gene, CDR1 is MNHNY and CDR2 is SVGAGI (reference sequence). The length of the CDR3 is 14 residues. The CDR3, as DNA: TGTGCCAGCAGCGATACAGGGGGCTGGGAAAAACGGTTTTTT. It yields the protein CASSDTGGWEKRFF.

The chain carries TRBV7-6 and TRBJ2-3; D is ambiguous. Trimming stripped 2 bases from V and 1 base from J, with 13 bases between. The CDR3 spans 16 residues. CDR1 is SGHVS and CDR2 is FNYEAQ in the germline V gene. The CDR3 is CASSLRKAPGTDTQYF. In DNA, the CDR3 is TGTGCCAGCAGCTTAAGAAAGGCCCCGGGCACAGATACGCAGTATTTT.

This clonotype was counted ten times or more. The CDR3 protein is CASSPSSRPPDTQYF. The DNA for the CDR3 is TGTGCCAGCAGTCCCAGTAGCAGGCCTCCCGATACGCAGTATTTT. This chain joins TRBV28 and TRBJ2-3; D unclear. The CDR3 length is 15 residues. Germline CDR1 is MDHEN and CDR2 is SYDVKM. Trimming left V 5 bases short and J 6 bases short, with 18 bases between.

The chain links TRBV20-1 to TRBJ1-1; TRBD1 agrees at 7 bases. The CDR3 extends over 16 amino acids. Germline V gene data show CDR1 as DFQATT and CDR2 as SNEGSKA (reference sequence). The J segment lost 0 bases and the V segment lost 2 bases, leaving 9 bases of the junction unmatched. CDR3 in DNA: TGCAGTGCTAGATCGGAGCGGACAGGTGTGAACACTGAAGCTTTCTTT. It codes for CSARSERTGVNTEAFF.

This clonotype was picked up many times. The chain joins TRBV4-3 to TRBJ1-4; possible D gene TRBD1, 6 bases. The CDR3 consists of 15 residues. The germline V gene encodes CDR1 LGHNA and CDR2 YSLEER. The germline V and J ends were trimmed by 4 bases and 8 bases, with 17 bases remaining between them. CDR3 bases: TGCGCCAGCAGCCGAGAGGTATCAGGGGCCGAAAAACTGTTTTTT. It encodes CASSREVSGAEKLFF.